This TCR beta chain emerged from a study of blood T cell repertoires in COVID-19 (dated by TCRdb to the early 2020s). About the full investigation: The collaborator samples originated in the United States, Italy and Spain and spanned the acute and convalescent phases of COVID-19. Where available, HLA class I and class II types were obtained from metadata supplied by the sample provider rather than from assay-based typing. The dataset comprised deeply sampled blood TCRbeta repertoires from subjects exposed to, actively infected with, or recovered from COVID-19. The samples were drawn from two sources: the first 160 participants of the ongoing ImmuneRACE study, and over 1,000 subjects contributed by 6 global collaborators. A freely available public database, intended as a resource for researchers studying the immune response to SARS-CoV-2, is where the repertoires were released. The prospective study material was composed of cDNA or gDNA derived from T cells, B-cell-depleted T cells, or PBMCs. The sample metadata nearly always contained a de-identified subject ID, COVID-19 status, age in years and sex. Beyond this particular receptor, the publication reports: The quantity of clinical and demographic metadata differed by source and by participant and was supplied without curation.

As regards this clone: Its antigen specificity is not known. Base qualities were left out, and no much larger clone turns up one base away.

Via the germline V gene, CDR1 is MNHEY and CDR2 SVGAGI. Including the terminal cysteine and phenylalanine, the CDR3 comprises 15 residues. The retained sequence is limited to the CDR3, 45 bases, with the frame set at the first base. The germline V end is reduced by 6 bases and the J end by 6 bases; junction bases left unmatched: 11. Whole blood was collected in K2EDTA tubes by collaborating institutions according to the institutions' own protocols. For TCRbeta analysis, collaborators shipped samples in one of three forms: frozen whole blood, isolated PBMCs, or DNA extracted from either of those sample types. TCRbeta CDR3 regions were amplified from genomic DNA using the immunoSEQ Assay, a bias-controlled multiplex PCR. The original pipeline was this. The number of nucleated cells in each sample was estimated from the amplification of reference gene primers within the assay. To quantify the absolute abundance of each unique TCRbeta CDR3 rearrangement, sequence reads were collapsed and filtered. For each sample, productive Simpson clonality was calculated as the square root of Simpson's diversity index over productive rearrangements. TCRdb carries this immuneACCESS record with in-frame sequences only. Its versions omit some clonotypes, under half of them owing to an unresolved V gene in the studies checked, with the rest unexplained. That table gives V, J and clone size, and the DNA gave D and trimming. This sample is represented by 210,000 or so clones; around 90% of them were singletons. Together, the top ten hold roughly 1.2% of the sample.

Rearrangement joined TRBV6-5 to TRBJ1-2; 9 middle bases align to TRBD1. The clonotype comes from a man between 25 and 39 years old with acute or convalescent COVID-19. The material sequenced was peripheral blood. The nucleotide sequence reads as follows: TGTGCCAGCAGAGCGGCTGGGACAGGGTCTGATGGCTACACCTTC. Protein translation: CASRAAGTGSDGYTF.